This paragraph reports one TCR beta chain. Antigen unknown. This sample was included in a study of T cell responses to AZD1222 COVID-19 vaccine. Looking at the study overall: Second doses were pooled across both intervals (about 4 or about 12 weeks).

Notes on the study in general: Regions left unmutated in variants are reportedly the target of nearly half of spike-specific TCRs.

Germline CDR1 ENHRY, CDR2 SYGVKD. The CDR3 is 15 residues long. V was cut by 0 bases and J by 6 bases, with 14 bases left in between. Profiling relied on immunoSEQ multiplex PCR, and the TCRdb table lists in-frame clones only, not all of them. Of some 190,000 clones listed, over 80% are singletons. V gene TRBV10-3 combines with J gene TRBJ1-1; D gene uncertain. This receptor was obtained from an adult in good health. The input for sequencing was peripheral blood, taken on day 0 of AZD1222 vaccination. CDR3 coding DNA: TGTGCCATCAGTGAGTCGGTCTCTACCGGGGCTGAAGCTTTCTTT. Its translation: CAISESVSTGAEAFF.